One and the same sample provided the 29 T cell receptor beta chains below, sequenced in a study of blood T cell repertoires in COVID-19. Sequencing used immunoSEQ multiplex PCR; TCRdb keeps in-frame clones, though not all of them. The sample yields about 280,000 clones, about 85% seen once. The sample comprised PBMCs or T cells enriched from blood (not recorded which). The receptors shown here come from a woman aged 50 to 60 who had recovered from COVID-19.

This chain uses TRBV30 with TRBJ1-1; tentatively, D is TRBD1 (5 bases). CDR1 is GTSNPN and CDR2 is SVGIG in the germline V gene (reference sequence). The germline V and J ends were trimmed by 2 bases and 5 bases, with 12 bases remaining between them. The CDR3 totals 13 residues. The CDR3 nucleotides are TGTGCCTGGAGTAAGGGGCAGGGTACTGAAGCTTTCTTT. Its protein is CAWSKGQGTEAFF.

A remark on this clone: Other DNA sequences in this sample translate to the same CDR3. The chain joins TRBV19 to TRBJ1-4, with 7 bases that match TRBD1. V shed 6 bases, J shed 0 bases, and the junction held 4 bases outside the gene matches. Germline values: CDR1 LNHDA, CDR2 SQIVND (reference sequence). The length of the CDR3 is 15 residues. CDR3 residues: CASSPGTATNEKLFF. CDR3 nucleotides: TGTGCCAGTAGCCCGGGGACAGCAACTAATGAAAAACTGTTTTTT.

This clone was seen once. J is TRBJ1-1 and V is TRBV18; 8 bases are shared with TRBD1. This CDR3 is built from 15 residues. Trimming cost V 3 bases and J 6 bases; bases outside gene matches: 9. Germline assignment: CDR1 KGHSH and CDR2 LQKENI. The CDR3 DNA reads TGTGCCAGCTCACCGCGGGACAGGCAGGCCGCTGAAGCTTTCTTT. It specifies CASSPRDRQAAEAFF.

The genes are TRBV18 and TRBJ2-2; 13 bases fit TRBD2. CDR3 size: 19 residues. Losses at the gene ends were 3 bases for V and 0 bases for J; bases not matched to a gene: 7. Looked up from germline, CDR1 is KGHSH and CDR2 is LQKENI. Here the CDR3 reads CASSPSGLAGVSNTGELFF. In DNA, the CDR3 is TGTGCCAGCTCACCGTCTGGACTAGCGGGAGTATCGAACACCGGGGAGCTGTTTTTT.

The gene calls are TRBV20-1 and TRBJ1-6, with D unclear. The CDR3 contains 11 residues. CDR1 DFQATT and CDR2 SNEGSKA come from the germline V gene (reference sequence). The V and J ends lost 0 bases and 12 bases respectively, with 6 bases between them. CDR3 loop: CSARDRGPLHF. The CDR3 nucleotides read TGCAGTGCTAGAGATCGGGGACCCCTCCACTTT.

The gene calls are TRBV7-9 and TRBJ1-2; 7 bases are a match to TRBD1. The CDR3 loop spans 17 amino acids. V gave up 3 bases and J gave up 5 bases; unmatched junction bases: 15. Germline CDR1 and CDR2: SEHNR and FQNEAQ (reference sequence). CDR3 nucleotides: TGTGCCAGCAGCTTCGGCCAGGGGGACCCGTTGAGATATGGCTACACCTTC. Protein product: CASSFGQGDPLRYGYTF.

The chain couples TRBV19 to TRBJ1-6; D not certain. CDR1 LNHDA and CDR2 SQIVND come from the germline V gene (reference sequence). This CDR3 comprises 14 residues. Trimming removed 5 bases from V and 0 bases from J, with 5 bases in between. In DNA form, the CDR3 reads TGTGCCAGTAGTTTCAGCTCCTATAATTCACCCCTCCACTTT. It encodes CASSFSSYNSPLHF.

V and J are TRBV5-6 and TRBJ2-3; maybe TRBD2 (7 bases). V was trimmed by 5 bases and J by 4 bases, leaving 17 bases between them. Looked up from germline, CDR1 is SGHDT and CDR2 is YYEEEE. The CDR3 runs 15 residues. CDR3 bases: TGTGCCAGCAGAATGAGGGGGGGCTTAGCAGATACGCAGTATTTT. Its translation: CASRMRGGLADTQYF.

CDR3 sequence: CATSDGPSQVTEAFF. The CDR3 nucleotides read TGTGCCACCAGTGATGGTCCCAGTCAAGTCACTGAAGCTTTCTTT. The genes are TRBV24-1 and TRBJ1-1; no clear D gene. The CDR3 is 15 residues long. In germline, CDR1 is KGHDR, CDR2 SFDVKD. The V and J ends lost 3 bases and 4 bases respectively, with 14 bases between them.

For the CDR3, the DNA is TGTGCCAGCAGCCCTCCGTTGGGGTCCCTAAGGGGTTACGAGCAGTACTTC. This sequence encodes CASSPPLGSLRGYEQYF. The V gene is TRBV7-9, the J gene TRBJ2-7; the D gene is possibly TRBD1 (5 bases). The CDR3 sequence is 17 residues long. The V end lost 5 bases, the J end lost 4 bases, and 24 bases lay between the germline ends. The germline V gene encodes CDR1 SEHNR and CDR2 FQNEAQ (reference sequence).

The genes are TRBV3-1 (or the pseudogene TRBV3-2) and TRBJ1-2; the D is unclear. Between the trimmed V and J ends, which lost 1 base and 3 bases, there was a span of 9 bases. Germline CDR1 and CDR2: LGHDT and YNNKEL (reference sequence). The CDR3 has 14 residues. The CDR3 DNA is TGTGCCAGCAGCCAAGGCCCCAGGTACTATGGCTACACCTTC. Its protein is CASSQGPRYYGYTF.

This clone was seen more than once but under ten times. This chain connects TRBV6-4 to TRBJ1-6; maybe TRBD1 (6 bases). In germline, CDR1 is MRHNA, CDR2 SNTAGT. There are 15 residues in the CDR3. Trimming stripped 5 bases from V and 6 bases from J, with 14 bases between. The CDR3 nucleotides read TGTGCCAGCAGTCCCGGGGGGGGCCTTAATTCACCCCTCCACTTT. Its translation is CASSPGGGLNSPLHF.

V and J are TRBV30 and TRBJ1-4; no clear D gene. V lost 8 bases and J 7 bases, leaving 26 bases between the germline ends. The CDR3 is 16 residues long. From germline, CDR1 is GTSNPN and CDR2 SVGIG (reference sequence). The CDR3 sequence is CAGEAPERVGLEKLFF. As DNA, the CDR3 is TGTGCCGGGGAGGCCCCCGAGAGGGTCGGGCTTGAAAAACTGTTTTTT.

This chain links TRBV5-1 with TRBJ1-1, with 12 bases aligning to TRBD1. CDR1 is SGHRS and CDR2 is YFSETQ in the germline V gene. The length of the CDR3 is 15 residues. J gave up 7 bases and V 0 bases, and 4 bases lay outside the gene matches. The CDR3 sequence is CASSLGDRGHGEAFF. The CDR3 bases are TGCGCCAGCAGCTTGGGGGACAGGGGGCACGGTGAAGCTTTCTTT. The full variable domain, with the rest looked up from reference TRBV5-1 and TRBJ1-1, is KAGVTQTPRYLIKTRGQQVTLSCSPISGHRSVSWYQQTPGQGLQFLFEYFSETQRNKGNFPGRFSGRQFSNSRSEMNVSTLELGDSALYLCASSLGDRGHGEAFFGQGTRLTVV.

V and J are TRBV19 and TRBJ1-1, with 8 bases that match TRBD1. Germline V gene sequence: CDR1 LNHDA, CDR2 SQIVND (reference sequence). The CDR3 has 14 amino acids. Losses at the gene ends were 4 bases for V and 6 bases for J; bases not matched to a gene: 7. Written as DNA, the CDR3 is TGTGCCAGTAGTAAGACAGGGGCGGTGGCTGAAGCTTTCTTT. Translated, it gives CASSKTGAVAEAFF.

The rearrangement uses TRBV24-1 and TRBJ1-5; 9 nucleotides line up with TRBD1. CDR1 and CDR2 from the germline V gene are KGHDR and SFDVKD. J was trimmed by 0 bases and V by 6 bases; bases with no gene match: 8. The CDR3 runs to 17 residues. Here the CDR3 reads CATSSRDRALSNQPQHF. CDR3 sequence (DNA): TGTGCCACCAGTTCACGGGACAGGGCTCTTAGCAATCAGCCCCAGCATTTT.

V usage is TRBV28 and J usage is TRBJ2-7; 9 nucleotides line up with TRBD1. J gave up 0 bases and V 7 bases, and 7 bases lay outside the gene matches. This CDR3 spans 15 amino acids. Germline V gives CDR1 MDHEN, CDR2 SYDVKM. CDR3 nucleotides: TGTGCCAGCACCTCCCCGGGACAGGGCTCCTACGAGCAGTACTTC. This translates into CASTSPGQGSYEQYF.

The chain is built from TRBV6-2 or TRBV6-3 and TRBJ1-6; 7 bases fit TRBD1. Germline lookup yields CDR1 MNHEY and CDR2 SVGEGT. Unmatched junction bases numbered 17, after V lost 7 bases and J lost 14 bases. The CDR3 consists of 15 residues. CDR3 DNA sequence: TGTGCCAGCACCCCAGGGGGACCGACCTCTCGCACCCTCCACTTT. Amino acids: CASTPGGPTSRTLHF.

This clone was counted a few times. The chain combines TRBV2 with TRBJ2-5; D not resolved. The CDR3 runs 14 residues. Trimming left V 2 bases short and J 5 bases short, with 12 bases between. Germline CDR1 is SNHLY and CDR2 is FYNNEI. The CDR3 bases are TGTGCCAGCAGTGAAAGTCAGGTCGGCGAGACCCAGTACTTC. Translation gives CASSESQVGETQYF.

The CDR3 region is CASSQGPRGGQETQYF. In DNA form, the CDR3 reads TGTGCCAGCAGCCAAGGACCTCGCGGGGGGCAAGAGACCCAGTACTTC. The chain joins TRBV7-7 to TRBJ2-5; 8 positions match TRBD2. In germline, CDR1 is SSHAT, CDR2 FNYEAQ (reference sequence). V trimming: 5 bases; J trimming: 2 bases; junction bases outside the gene matches: 10. This CDR3 is 16 amino acids long. The full variable domain, its missing parts supplied by reference TRBV7-7 and TRBJ2-5, is GAGVSQSPRYKVTKRGQDVTLRCDPISSHATLYWYQQALGQGPEFLTYFNYEAQPDKSGLPSDRFSAERPEGSISTLTIQRTEQRDSAMYRCASSQGPRGGQETQYFGPGTRLLVL.

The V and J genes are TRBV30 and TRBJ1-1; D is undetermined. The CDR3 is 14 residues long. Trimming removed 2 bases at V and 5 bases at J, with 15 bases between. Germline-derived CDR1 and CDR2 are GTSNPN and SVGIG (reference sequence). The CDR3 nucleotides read TGTGCCTGGAGTCCACACGGGGTTGGGACTGAAGCTTTCTTT. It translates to CAWSPHGVGTEAFF.

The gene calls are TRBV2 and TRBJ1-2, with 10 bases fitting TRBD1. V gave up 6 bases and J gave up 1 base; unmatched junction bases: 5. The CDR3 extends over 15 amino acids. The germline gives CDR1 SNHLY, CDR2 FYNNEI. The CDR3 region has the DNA TGTGCCAGCAGATCTGGGGACAGGGGTAACTATGGCTACACCTTC. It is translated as CASRSGDRGNYGYTF.

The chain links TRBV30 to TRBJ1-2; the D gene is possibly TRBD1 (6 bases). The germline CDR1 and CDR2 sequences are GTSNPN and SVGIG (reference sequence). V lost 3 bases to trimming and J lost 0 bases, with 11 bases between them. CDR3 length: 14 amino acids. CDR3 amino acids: CAWSGQNTNYGYTF. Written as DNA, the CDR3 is TGTGCCTGGAGCGGACAGAATACTAACTATGGCTACACCTTC.

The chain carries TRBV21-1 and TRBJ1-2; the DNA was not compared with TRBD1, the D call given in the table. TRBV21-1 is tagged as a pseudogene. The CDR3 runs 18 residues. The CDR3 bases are TGTGCCAGCAGCAAGATGCGGGGACAGGGGAACGGTTCCTATGGCTACACCTTC. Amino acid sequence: CASSKMRGQGNGSYGYTF.

The DNA for the CDR3 is TGTGCCAGCAGTGAATATCGAGGGAGGTACCAAGAGACCCAGTACTTC. Translating it yields CASSEYRGRYQETQYF. The J gene is TRBJ2-5, the V gene TRBV25-1; D may be TRBD2 (6 bases). Per the germline V gene, CDR1 is MGHDK and CDR2 is SYGVNS. Trimming took 0 bases from V and 0 from J, leaving 11 bases between them. The CDR3 runs 16 residues.

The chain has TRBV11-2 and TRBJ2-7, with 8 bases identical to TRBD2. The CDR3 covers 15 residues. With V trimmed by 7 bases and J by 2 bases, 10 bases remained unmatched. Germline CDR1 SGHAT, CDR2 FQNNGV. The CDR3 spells CASTREAGAAYEQYF. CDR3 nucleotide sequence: TGTGCCAGCACCAGGGAAGCGGGAGCCGCCTACGAGCAGTACTTC.

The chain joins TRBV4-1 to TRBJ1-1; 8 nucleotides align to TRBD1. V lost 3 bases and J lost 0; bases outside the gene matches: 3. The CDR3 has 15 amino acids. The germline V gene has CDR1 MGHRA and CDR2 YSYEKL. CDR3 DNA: TGCGCCAGCAGCCACGGACAGGGCCTGAACACTGAAGCTTTCTTT. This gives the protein CASSHGQGLNTEAFF.

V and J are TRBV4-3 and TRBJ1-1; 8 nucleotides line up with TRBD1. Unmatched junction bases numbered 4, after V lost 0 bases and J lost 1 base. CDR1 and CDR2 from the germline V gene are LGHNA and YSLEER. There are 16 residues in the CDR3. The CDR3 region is CASSQDPQGANTEAFF. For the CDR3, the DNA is TGCGCCAGCAGCCAAGATCCCCAGGGGGCGAACACTGAAGCTTTCTTT.

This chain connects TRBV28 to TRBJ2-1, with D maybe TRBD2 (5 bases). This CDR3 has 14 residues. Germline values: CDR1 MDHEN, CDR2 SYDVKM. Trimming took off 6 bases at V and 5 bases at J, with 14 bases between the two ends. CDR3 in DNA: TGTGCCAGCAGCCCCCACGGGAATCACAATGAGCAGTTCTTC. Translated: CASSPHGNHNEQFF.